This TCR beta chain was sequenced in a study of cytomegalovirus exposure and HLA in healthy donors. Study background: The approximately 120 validation repertoires used the same platform as the 666 first-cohort repertoires, a later analysis reported. Study-level results: The listing of roughly 160 TCR beta chains classed them as cytomegalovirus-associated.

Of note for this clone: Its antigen remains unknown.

The data were produced by immunoSEQ multiplex PCR, yet TCRdb's version contains in-frame clones alone and is incomplete. The sample has 60,000 or so clones, roughly nine tenths seen once; the top ten hold 0.8% to 1.2%. This CDR3 has 14 amino acids. Germline loops: CDR1 MNHEY, CDR2 SVGAGI. V was shortened by 2 bases and J by 6 bases, with 13 bases between the two germline ends. The sample comprised PBMCs. The chain joins TRBV6-5 to TRBJ1-2; D uncertain. The receptor was derived from a man younger than 35 in good health and CMV-seronegative. CDR3 loop: CASSYHQNEDGYTF. CDR3 sequence (DNA): TGTGCCAGCAGTTACCACCAGAATGAAGATGGCTACACCTTC.